The 3 T cell receptor beta chains given below trace back to one sample, sequenced in a study of radiotherapy plus CTLA-4 blockade in lung cancer. Produced via immunoSEQ multiplex PCR; TCRdb's table is partial and in-frame only. The repertoire includes 40,000 to 50,000 clones, around four fifths of them detected once, and more than 3% sits in the top ten. The sample in question was peripheral blood, obtained from a patient treated with radiotherapy plus ipilimumab. Receptor source: a human donor with non-small cell lung cancer who had stable disease on radiotherapy plus ipilimumab.

This clone was found once. V and J are TRBV9 and TRBJ2-5; 8 bases map to TRBD2. Germline lookup yields CDR1 SGDLS and CDR2 YYNGEE. V dropped 4 bases and J dropped 5; count of bases not matched to a gene: 13. The CDR3 has 16 amino acids. The CDR3 DNA is TGTGCCAGCAGCTCCGAAACTAGCGGACTTCTGGAGACCCAGTACTTC. Translated, it gives CASSSETSGLLETQYF.

V usage is TRBV29-1 and J usage is TRBJ2-1; D is unclear. The V gene lost 4 bases and the J gene lost 6 bases, with 10 bases spanning the gap. This CDR3 spans 12 amino acids. The V gene's germline CDR1 is SQVTM and CDR2 ANQGSEA. The CDR3 loop is CSVVSSRNEQFF. The CDR3 DNA sequence: TGCAGCGTTGTGTCTAGTCGCAATGAGCAGTTCTTC.

This clone has just a few counts. The chain is built from TRBV10-3 and TRBJ1-1; TRBD1 is a possible D gene (5 bases). Deletions cut 3 bases from V and 1 base from J, with 12 bases between. Germline CDR1 and CDR2: ENHRY and SYGVKD. The CDR3 is 15 residues long. CDR3 sequence: CAISELGQGNTEAFF. The CDR3 DNA reads as TGTGCCATCAGTGAACTGGGTCAGGGGAACACTGAAGCTTTCTTT.